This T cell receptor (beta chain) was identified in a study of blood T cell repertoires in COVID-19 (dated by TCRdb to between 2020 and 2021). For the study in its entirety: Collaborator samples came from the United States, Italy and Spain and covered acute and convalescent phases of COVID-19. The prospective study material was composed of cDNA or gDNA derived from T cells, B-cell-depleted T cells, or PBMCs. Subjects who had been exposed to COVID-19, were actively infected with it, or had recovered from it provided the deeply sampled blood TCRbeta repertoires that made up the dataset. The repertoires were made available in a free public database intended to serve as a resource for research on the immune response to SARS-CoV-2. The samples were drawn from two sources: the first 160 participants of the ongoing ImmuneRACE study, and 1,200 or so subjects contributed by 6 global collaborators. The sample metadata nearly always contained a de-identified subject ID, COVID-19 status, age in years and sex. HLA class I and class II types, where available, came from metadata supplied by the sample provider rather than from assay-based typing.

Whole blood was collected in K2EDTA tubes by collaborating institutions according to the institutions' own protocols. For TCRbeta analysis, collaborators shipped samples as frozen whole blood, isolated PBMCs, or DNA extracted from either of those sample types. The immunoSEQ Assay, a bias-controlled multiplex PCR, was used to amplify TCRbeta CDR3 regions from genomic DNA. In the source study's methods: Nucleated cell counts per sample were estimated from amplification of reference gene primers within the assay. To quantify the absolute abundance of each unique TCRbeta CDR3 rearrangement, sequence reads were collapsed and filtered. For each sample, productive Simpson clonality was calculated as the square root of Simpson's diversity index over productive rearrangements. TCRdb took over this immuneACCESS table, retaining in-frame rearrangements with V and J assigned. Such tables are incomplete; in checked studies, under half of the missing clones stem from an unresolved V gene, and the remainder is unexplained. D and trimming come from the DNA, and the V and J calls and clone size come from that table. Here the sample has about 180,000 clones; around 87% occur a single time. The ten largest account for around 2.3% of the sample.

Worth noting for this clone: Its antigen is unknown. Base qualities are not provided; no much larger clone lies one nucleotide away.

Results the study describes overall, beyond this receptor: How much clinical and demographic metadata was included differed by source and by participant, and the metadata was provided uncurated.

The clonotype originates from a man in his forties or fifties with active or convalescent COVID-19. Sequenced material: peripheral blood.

The DNA is as follows: TGTGCCAGCACGGCGGGAGGGTATCTCCACACCTTC. The translation is CASTAGGYLHTF. This chain is built from TRBV28 and TRBJ1-2, with the D gene uncertain. Reading from cysteine to phenylalanine, the CDR3 counts 12 amino acids. The entry retains the CDR3 DNA only, 36 bases that are in frame from base 1. The trim is 7 bases for V and 12 bases for J, with a gap of 18 bases between the germline ends. According to the germline V gene, CDR1 reads MDHEN and CDR2 reads SYDVKM.